This T cell receptor beta chain was observed in a study of blood T cell repertoires in COVID-19. Overall study: From the United States, Italy and Spain came samples of acute and convalescent COVID-19. Sample material is recorded as cDNA or gDNA derived from T cells, B-cell-depleted T cells, or PBMCs.

The repertoire was sequenced with immunoSEQ multiplex PCR; TCRdb's copy has only in-frame clones and lacks some. Here the sample spans under 150,000 clones, more than 75% being singletons. This receptor was identified in a woman aged 50 to 60 with acute or convalescent COVID-19. The sequencing input was peripheral blood.

CDR3 region: CASSLGQHLSSYTF. CDR3 DNA sequence: TGTGCCAGCAGCTTAGGACAACATTTAAGTAGCTACACCTTC. This chain links TRBV5-6 with TRBJ1-2; the D gene is possibly TRBD1 (5 bases). Germline CDR1 and CDR2: SGHDT and YYEEEE. This CDR3 spans 14 amino acids. With 2 bases removed from V and 9 bases from J, the gap between germline ends came to 17 bases.